Listed here are 10 T cell receptor beta chains from one sample, sequenced in a study of blood T cell repertoires in COVID-19. Only in-frame clones appear in the TCRdb table, and some are missing; sequencing was by immunoSEQ multiplex PCR. The table shows a few hundred thousand clones, with less than 90% occurring only once. The source material was PBMCs or T cells enriched from blood (not recorded which). These receptors were collected from a woman in her fifties or sixties who had recovered from COVID-19.

This clone was counted a single time. This rearrangement joins TRBV29-1 to TRBJ2-1; 7 bases match TRBD2. Trimming took 6 bases from V and 4 from J; bases not matched to a gene: 12. The CDR3 contains 15 residues. CDR1 is SQVTM, CDR2 ANQGSEA, per germline. CDR3 sequence reads: CSVERKRGGYNEQFF. In DNA form, the CDR3 reads TGCAGCGTGGAGCGTAAGCGGGGAGGGTACAATGAGCAGTTCTTC.

J is TRBJ2-7 and V is TRBV10-3; D might be TRBD1 (6 bases). Trimming left V 6 bases short and J 7 bases short, with 19 bases between. The CDR3 sequence is 14 residues long. Germline CDR1 ENHRY, CDR2 SYGVKD. This CDR3 reads CAIRDSSASWEQYF. The CDR3 nucleotides are TGTGCCATCAGGGACAGTTCAGCTTCGTGGGAGCAGTACTTC.

This clone was detected a few times. The chain carries TRBV20-1 and TRBJ1-1, with D perhaps matching TRBD1 (6 bases). Looked up from germline, CDR1 is DFQATT and CDR2 is SNEGSKA (reference sequence). The CDR3 loop spans 13 amino acids. V was cut by 3 bases and J by 1 base, with 9 bases left in between. The CDR3 protein is CSASQGTNTEAFF. The DNA of the CDR3 is TGCAGTGCTAGTCAGGGGACGAACACTGAAGCTTTCTTT.

This clone was picked up one time. This sequence joins TRBV6-5 and TRBJ1-4; D unresolved. V shed 6 bases and J shed 3 bases, with 11 bases lying between them. The CDR3 has 14 amino acids. CDR1 and CDR2 (germline): MNHEY, SVGAGI. The CDR3: CASRALGANEKLFF. CDR3 nucleotide sequence: TGTGCCAGCAGGGCGCTCGGAGCTAATGAAAAACTGTTTTTT.

This chain joins TRBV29-1 and TRBJ1-5, with TRBD1 matching over 8 bases. The V and J ends lost 6 bases and 2 bases, in that order; junction bases with no gene match: 3. The CDR3 spans 13 residues. Germline V gives CDR1 SQVTM, CDR2 ANQGSEA. Here the CDR3 reads CSVATGGNQPQHF. The CDR3 region has the DNA TGCAGCGTCGCGACAGGGGGCAATCAGCCCCAGCATTTT.

This rearrangement joins TRBV28 to TRBJ2-5, with D maybe TRBD2 (7 bases). V lost 6 bases, J lost 5 bases, and 13 bases lay in between. CDR1 is MDHEN, CDR2 SYDVKM, per germline. This CDR3 has 13 residues. The CDR3 spells CASRRGAVETQYF. The DNA for the CDR3 is TGTGCCAGCAGACGGGGGGCGGTCGAGACCCAGTACTTC.

The count of this clone is one. The chain joins TRBV4-1 to TRBJ1-2; no definite D call. Trimming shortened V by 0 bases and J by 1 base, and 15 bases separated the two germline ends. The CDR3 contains 17 residues. Germline V gene data show CDR1 as MGHRA and CDR2 as YSYEKL. CDR3: CASSQDMSPGVNYGYTF. The CDR3 region has the DNA TGCGCCAGCAGCCAAGATATGTCGCCAGGCGTTAACTATGGCTACACCTTC.

This rearrangement joins TRBV12-3 or TRBV12-4 to TRBJ1-2, with a possible D match to TRBD1 (5 bases). V was cut by 6 bases and J by 7 bases, with 15 bases left in between. The CDR3 is 13 residues long. CDR3 in amino acids: CASSRAGLGGYTF. In DNA, the CDR3 is TGTGCCAGCAGCAGGGCAGGGCTCGGTGGCTACACCTTC.

The rearrangement joins TRBV7-9 to TRBJ2-1; D is ambiguous. The CDR3 extends over 14 amino acids. Trimming cost V 1 base and J 9 bases, with 13 bases left between them. CDR1 is SEHNR and CDR2 is FQNEAQ in the germline V gene (reference sequence). In DNA form, the CDR3 reads TGTGCCAGCAGCTTAGGCCTAGTTTCTACTGAGCAGTTCTTC. Its protein product is CASSLGLVSTEQFF.

This clone occurred a few times. V gene TRBV7-8 combines with J gene TRBJ1-6, with 7 bases lining up with TRBD1. Trimming at V came to 5 bases and at J to 0 bases, leaving 4 bases not matched to a gene. Germline V CDR1 and CDR2: SGHVS, FQNEAQ. CDR3 size: 16 residues. The DNA for the CDR3 is TGTGCCAGCAGCCTGGACAGGAGCTCCTATAATTCACCCCTCCACTTT. Residues: CASSLDRSSYNSPLHF.